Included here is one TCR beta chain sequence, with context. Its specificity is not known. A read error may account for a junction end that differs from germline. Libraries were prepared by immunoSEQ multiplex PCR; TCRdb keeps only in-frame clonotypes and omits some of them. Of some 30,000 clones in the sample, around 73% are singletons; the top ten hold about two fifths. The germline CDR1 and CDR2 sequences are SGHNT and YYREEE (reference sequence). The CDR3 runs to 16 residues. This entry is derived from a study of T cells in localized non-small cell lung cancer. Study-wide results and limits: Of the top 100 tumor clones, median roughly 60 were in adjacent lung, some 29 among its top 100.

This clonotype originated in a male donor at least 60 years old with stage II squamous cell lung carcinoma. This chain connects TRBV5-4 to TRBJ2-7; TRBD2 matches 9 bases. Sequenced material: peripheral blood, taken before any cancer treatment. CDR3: CASSPSSGGSSYEQYF. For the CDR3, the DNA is TGCGCCAGCAGTCCCTCCAGCGGGGGGAGCTCCTACGAGCAGTACTTC.